This TCR beta chain was sequenced during a study of blood T cell repertoires in COVID-19. The ends were cut back, 1 base at V and 7 bases at J, with 10 bases in the middle. This CDR3 contains 13 residues. Only in-frame clones appear in the TCRdb table, and some are missing; sequencing was by immunoSEQ multiplex PCR. The sample lists some 240,000 clones, 90% seen once, with roughly 2.2% in the top ten. Seattle-derived patients entered the study during active infection and were followed longitudinally. The chain recombines TRBV12-3 or TRBV12-4 with TRBJ1-2; possibly TRBD1 for D (6 bases). Source material: peripheral blood. This receptor was taken from an older woman with COVID-19, enrolled during active disease. CDR3 amino acids: CASSLDPGVGYTF. The DNA for the CDR3 is TGTGCCAGCAGTTTAGATCCAGGGGTTGGCTACACCTTC.